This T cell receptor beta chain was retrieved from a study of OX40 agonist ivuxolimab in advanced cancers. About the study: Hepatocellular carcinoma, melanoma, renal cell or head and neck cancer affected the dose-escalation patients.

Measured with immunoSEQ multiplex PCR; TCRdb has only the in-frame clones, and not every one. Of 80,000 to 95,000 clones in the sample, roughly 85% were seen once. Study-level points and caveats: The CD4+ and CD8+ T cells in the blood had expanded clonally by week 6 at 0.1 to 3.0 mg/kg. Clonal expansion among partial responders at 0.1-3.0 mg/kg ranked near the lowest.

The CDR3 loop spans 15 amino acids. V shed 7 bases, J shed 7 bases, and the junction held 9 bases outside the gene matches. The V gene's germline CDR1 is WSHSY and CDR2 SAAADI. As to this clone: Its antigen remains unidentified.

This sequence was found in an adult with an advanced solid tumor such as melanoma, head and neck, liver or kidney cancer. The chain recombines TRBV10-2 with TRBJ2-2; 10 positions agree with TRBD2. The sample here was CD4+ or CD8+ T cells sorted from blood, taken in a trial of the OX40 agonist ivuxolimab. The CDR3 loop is CASTPGLAYIGELFF. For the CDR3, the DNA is TGCGCCAGCACCCCGGGACTAGCGTATATCGGGGAGCTGTTTTTT.